This TCR beta chain was recorded in a study of control samples from healthy donors and cancer patients. This table comes from immunoSEQ multiplex PCR, and its TCRdb copy is limited to in-frame clones, with some not included. The sample has fewer than 200,000 clones, around 90% seen once. The CDR3 is 13 amino acids. Per germline, CDR1 MDHEN and CDR2 SYDVKM. V lost 6 bases and J 7 bases, leaving 15 bases between the germline ends. This TCR was sampled from a woman between 45 and 65 years old in good health. The V and J genes are TRBV28 and TRBJ1-2; the D gene is possibly TRBD1 (6 bases). Sequenced sample: blood. This chain's CDR3 is CASSPSGVAGYTF. CDR3 bases: TGTGCCAGCAGCCCATCAGGGGTCGCTGGCTACACCTTC.